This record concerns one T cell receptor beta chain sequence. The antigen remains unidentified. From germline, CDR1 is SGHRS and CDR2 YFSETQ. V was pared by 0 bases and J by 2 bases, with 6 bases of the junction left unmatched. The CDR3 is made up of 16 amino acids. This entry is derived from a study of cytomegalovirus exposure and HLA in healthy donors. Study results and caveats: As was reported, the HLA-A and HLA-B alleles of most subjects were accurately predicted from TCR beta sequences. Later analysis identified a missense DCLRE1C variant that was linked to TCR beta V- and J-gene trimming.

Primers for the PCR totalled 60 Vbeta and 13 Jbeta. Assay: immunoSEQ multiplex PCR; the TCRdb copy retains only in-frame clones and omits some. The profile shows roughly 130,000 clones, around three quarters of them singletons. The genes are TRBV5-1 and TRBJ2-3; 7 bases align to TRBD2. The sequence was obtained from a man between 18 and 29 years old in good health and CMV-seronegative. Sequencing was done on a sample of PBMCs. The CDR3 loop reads CASSLEGLAATDTQYF. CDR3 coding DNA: TGCGCCAGCAGCTTGGAGGGGCTAGCGGCCACAGATACGCAGTATTTT.